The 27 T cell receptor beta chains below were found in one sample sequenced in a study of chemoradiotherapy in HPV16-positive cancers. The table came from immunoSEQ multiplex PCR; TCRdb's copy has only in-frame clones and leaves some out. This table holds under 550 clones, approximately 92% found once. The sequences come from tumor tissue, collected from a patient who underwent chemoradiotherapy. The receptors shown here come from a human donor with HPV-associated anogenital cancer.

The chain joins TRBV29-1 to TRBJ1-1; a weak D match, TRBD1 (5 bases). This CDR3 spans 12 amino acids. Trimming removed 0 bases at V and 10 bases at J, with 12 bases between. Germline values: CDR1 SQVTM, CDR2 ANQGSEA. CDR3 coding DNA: TGCAGCGTTGAAGACGGGACGCGGGGAGCTTTCTTT. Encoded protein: CSVEDGTRGAFF.

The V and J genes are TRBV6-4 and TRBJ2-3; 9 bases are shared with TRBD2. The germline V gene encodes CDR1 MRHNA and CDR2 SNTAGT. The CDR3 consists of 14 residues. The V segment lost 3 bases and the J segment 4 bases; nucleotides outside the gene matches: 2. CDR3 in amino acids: CASSEAGGSDTQYF. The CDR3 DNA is TGTGCCAGCAGTGAAGCGGGGGGATCAGATACGCAGTATTTT.

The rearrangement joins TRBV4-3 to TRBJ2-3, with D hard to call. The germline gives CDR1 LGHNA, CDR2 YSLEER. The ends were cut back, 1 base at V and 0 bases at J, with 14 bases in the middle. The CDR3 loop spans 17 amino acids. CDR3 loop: CASSQVRSSPSTDTQYF. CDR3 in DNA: TGCGCCAGCAGCCAAGTTCGTTCATCCCCTAGCACAGATACGCAGTATTTT.

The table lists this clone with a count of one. This chain's CDR3 is CAPLGRGNYGYTF. DNA for the CDR3: TGTGCCCCCTTGGGCAGGGGTAACTATGGCTACACCTTC. V gene TRBV21-1 combines with J gene TRBJ1-2; TRBD1 reflects the table's D call only, with no check against the DNA. TRBV21-1 has pseudogene status. The CDR3 contains 13 residues.

CDR3 amino acids: CASGTRDRGKNEQYF. The CDR3 DNA reads TGTGCCAGTGGAACCAGGGACAGGGGGAAAAACGAGCAGTACTTC. The chain uses TRBV19 and TRBJ2-7; the match to TRBD1 covers 11 bases. Unmatched junction bases numbered 11, after V lost 8 bases and J lost 5 bases. From germline, CDR1 is LNHDA and CDR2 SQIVND (reference sequence). This CDR3 is 15 amino acids long.

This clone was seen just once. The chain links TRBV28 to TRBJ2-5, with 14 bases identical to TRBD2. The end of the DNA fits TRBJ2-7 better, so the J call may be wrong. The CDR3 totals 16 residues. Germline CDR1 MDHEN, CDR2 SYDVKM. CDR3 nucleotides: TGTGCCAGCAGGACTAGCGGGGGGGCTTTTCGGAACGAGCAGTACTTC. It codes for CASRTSGGAFRNEQYF.

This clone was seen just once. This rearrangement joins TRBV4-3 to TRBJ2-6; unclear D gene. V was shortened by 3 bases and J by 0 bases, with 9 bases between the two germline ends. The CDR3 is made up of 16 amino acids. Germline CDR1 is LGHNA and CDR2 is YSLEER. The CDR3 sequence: CASSQTGSSGANVLTF. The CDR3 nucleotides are TGCGCCAGCAGCCAGACGGGTTCCTCTGGGGCCAACGTCCTGACTTTC.

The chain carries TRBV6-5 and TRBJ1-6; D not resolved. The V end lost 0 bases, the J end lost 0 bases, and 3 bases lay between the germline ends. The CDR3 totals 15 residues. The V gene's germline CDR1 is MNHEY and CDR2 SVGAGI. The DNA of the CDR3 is TGTGCCAGCAGTTACTCTCCCTCCTATAATTCACCCCTCCACTTT. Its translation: CASSYSPSYNSPLHF.

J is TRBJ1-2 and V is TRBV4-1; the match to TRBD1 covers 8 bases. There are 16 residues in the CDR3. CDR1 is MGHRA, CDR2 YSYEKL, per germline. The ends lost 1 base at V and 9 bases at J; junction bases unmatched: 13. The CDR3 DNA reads TGCGCCAGCAGCCAAGGGACAGGGCTTGGTCCCGTCAGCTACACCTTC. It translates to CASSQGTGLGPVSYTF.

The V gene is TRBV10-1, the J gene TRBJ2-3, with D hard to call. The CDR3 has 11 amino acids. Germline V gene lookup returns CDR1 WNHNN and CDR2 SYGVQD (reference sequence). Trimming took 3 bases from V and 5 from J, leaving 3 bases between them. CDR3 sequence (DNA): TGCGCCAGCAGTGAAGGAGATACGCAGTATTTT. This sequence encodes CASSEGDTQYF.

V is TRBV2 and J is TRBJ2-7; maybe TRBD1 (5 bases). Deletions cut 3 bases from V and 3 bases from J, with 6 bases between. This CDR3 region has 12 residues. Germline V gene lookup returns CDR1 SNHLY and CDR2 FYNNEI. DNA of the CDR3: TGTGCCAGCAGTGATCAGGGCTACGAGCAGTACTTC. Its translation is CASSDQGYEQYF.

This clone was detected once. CDR3 in amino acids: CASIPGDTGPYEQYF. The CDR3 DNA reads as TGTGCCAGCATCCCTGGAGACACAGGACCCTACGAGCAGTACTTC. The rearrangement links TRBV28 to TRBJ2-7; possible D gene TRBD1, 5 bases. Germline values: CDR1 MDHEN, CDR2 SYDVKM. The CDR3 is 15 amino acids. Trimming shortened V by 7 bases and J by 2 bases, and 18 bases separated the two germline ends.

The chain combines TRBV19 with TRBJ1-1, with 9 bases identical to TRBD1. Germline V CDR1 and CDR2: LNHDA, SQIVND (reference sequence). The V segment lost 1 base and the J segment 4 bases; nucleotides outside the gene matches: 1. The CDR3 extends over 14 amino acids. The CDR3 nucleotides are TGTGCCAGTAGTATAGGACAGGGGGGCACTGAAGCTTTCTTT. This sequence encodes CASSIGQGGTEAFF. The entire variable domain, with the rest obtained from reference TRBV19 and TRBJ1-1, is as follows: DGGITQSPKYLFRKEGQNVTLSCEQNLNHDAMYWYRQDPGQGLRLIYYSQIVNDFQKGDIAEGYSVSREKKESFPLTVTSAQKNPTAFYLCASSIGQGGTEAFFGQGTRLTVV.

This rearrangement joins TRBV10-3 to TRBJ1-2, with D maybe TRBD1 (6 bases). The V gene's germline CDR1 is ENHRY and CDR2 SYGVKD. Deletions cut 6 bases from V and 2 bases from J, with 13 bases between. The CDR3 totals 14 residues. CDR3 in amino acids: CAIRRGSENYGYTF. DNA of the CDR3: TGTGCCATCAGGAGGGGGTCAGAAAACTATGGCTACACCTTC.

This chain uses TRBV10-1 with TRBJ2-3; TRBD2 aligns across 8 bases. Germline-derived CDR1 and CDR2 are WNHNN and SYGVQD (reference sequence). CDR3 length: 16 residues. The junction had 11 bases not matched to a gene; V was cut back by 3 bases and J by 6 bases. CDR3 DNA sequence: TGCGCCAGCAGTGAAGTTCCCGGGGGGGCCGAGGATACGCAGTATTTT. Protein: CASSEVPGGAEDTQYF.

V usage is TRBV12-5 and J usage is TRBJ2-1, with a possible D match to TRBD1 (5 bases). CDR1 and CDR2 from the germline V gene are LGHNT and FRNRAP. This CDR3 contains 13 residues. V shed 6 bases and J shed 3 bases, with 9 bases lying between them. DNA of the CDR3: TGTGCTAGTGGCCGCCAGGGCTACAATGAGCAGTTCTTC. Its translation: CASGRQGYNEQFF.

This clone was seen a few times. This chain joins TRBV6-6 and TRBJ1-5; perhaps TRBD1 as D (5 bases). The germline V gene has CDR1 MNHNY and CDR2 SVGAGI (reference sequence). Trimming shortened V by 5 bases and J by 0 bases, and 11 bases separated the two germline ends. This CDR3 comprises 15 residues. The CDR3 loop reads CASSQTAYSNQPQHF. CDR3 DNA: TGTGCCAGCAGTCAGACAGCGTATAGCAATCAGCCCCAGCATTTT.

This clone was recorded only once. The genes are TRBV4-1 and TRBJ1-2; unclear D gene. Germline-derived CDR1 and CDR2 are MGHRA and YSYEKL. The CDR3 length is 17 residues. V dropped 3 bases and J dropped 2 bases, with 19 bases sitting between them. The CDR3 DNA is TGCGCCAGCAGCCACGATAGGAATAGGGCTGTAAACTATGGCTACACCTTC. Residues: CASSHDRNRAVNYGYTF.

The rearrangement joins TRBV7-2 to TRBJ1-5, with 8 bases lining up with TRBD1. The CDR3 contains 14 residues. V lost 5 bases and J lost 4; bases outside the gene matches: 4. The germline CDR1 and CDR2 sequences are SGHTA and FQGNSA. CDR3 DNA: TGTGCCAGCAGCCCCGGACAGGGAAATCAGCCCCAGCATTTT. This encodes CASSPGQGNQPQHF.

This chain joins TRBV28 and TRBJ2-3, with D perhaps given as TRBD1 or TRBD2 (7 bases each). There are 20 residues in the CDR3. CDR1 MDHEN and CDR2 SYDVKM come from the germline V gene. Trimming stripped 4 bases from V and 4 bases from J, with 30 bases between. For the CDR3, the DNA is TGTGCCAGCAGTTCAATAGGGACGGGTGAGACAGGGAGGGAGCCAGATACGCAGTATTTT. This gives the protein CASSSIGTGETGREPDTQYF.

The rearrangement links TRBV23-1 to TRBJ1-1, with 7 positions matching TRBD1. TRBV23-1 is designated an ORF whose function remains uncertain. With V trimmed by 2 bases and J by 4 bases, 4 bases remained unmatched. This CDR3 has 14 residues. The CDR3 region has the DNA TGCGCCAGCAGTCAAGCGACAGGGATCACTGAAGCTTTCTTT. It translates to CASSQATGITEAFF.

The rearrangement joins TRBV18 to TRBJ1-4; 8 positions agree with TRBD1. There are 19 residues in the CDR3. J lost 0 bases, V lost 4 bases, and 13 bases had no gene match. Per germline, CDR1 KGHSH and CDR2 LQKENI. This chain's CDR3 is CASSRSHSGQGATNEKLFF. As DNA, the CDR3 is TGTGCCAGCTCACGGTCCCACTCAGGACAGGGTGCAACTAATGAAAAACTGTTTTTT.

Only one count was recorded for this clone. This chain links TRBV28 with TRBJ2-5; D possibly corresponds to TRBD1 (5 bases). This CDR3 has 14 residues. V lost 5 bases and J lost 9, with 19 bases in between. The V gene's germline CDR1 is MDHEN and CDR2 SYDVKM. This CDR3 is CASSLTGPLGAQYF. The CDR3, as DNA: TGTGCCAGCAGTCTAACCGGCCCCCTAGGGGCCCAGTACTTC.

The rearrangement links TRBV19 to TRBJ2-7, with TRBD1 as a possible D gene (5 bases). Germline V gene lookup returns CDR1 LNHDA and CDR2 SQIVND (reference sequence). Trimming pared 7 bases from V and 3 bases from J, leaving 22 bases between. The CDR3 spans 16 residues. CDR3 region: CASTGQGQGSRYEQYF. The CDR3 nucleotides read TGTGCCAGTACCGGGCAGGGCCAAGGAAGTCGCTACGAGCAGTACTTC.

CDR3 sequence (DNA): TGTGCCAGCAGTTACTCGCAGGGAAGGGCACCCCTCCACTTT. Translated, it gives CASSYSQGRAPLHF. The chain carries TRBV6-5 and TRBJ1-6, with D possibly being TRBD1 (5 bases). The germline CDR1 and CDR2 sequences are MNHEY and SVGAGI. This CDR3 contains 14 residues. V gave up 0 bases and J gave up 11 bases, with 11 bases separating them.

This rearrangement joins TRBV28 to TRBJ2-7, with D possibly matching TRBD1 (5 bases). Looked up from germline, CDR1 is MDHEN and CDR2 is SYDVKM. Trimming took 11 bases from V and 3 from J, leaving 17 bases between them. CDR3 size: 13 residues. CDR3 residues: CACGQGKYYEQYF. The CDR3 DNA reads TGTGCCTGTGGGCAGGGAAAGTACTACGAGCAGTACTTC.

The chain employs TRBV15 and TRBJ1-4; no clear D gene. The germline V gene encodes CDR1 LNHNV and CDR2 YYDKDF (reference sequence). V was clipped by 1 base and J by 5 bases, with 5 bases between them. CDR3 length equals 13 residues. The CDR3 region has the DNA TGTGCCACCAGCAGAGTGGGGAATGAAAAACTGTTTTTT. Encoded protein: CATSRVGNEKLFF.